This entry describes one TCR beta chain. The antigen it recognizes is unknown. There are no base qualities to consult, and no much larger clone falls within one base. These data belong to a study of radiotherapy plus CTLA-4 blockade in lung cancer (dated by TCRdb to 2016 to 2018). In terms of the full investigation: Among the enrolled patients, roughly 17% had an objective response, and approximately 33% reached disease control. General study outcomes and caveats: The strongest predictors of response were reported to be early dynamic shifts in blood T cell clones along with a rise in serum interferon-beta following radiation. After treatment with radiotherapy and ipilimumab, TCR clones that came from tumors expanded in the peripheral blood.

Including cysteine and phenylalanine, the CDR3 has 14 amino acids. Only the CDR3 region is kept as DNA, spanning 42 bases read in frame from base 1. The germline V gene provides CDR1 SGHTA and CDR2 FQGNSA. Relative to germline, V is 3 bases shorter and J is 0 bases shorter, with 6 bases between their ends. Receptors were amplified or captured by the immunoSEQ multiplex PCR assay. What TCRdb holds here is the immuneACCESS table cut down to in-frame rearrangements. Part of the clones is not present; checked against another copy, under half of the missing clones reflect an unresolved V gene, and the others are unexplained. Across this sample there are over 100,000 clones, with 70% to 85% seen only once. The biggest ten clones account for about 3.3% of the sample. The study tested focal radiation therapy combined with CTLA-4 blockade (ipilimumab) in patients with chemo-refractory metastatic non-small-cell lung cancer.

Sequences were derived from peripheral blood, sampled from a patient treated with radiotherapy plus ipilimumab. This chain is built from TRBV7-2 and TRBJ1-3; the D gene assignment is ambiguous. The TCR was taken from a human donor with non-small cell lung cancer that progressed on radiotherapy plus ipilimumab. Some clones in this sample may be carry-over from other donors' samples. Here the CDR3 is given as CASSFTYSGNTIYF. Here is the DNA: TGTGCCAGCAGCTTTACCTACTCTGGAAACACCATATATTTT.